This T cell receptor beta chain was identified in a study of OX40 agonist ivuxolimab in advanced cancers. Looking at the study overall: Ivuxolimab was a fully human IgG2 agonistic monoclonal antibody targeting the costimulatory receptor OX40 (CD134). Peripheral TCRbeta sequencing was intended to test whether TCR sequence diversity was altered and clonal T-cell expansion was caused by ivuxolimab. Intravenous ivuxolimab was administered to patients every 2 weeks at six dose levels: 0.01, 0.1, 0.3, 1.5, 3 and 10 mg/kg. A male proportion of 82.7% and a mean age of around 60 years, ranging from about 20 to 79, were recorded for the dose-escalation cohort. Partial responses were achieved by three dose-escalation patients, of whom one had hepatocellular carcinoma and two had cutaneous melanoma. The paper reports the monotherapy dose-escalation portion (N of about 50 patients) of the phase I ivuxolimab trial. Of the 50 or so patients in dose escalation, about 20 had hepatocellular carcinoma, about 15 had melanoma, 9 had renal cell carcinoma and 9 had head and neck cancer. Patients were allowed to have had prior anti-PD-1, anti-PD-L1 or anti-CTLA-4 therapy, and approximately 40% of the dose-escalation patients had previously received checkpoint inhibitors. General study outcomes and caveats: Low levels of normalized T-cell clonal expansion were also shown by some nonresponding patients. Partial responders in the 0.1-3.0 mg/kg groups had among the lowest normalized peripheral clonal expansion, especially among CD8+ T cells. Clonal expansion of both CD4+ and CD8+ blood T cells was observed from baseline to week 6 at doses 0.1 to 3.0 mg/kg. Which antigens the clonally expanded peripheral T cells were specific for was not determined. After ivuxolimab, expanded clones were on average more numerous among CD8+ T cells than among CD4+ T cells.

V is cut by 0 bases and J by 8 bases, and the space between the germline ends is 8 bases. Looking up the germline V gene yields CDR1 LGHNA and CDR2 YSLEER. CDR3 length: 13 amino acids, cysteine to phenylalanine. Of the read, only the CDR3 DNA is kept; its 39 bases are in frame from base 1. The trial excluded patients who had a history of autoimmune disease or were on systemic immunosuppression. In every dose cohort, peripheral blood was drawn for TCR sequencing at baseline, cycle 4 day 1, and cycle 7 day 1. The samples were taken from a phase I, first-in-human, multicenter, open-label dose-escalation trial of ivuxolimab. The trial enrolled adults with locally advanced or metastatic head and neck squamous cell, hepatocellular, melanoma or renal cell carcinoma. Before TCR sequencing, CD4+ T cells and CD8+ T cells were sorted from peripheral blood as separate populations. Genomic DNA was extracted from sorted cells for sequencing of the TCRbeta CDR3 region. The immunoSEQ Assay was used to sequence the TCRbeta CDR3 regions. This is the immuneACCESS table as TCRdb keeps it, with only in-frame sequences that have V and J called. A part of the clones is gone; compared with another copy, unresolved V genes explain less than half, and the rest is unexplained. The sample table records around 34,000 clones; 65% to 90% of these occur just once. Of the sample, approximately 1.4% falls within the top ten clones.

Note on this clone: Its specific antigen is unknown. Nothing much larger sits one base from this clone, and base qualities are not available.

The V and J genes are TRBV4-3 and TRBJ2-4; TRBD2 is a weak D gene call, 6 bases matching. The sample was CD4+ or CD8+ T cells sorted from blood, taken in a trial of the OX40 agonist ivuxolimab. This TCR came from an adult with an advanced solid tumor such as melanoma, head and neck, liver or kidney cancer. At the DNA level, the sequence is TGCGCCAGCAGCCAAGATCCGGGGGACATTCAGTACTTC. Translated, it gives CASSQDPGDIQYF.